The TCR beta chain described here comes from a study of blood T cell repertoires in COVID-19. Study-level background: COVID-19 samples from acute and convalescent phases originated in the United States, Italy and Spain.

As handled by the study authors: From reference gene primer amplification, estimates of nucleated cell counts were derived. Using immunoSEQ multiplex PCR, the repertoire was profiled, and TCRdb retains in-frame clones only, with some absent. V and J calls and clone size are copied from that table; D and trimming were computed from the DNA. The table has some 120,000 clones, almost 85% seen once. Germline V gene lookup returns CDR1 LGHNA and CDR2 YSLEER. This CDR3 has 16 amino acids. Trimming cost V 0 bases and J 1 base; bases outside gene matches: 5. The sample taken for sequencing was peripheral blood. J is TRBJ1-2 and V is TRBV4-3; 7 bases fit TRBD1. This TCR was recovered from a man aged 70 or older with active or convalescent COVID-19. The CDR3 region has the DNA TGCGCCAGCAGCCAAGACACAGGGGCCGTTAACTATGGCTACACCTTC. This translates into CASSQDTGAVNYGYTF.